One sample yielded the 19 T cell receptor beta chains listed below, sequenced in a study of T cell repertoires in cytomegalovirus infection. MiXCR, applied by TCRdb to the reads, yields one record per CDR3 protein. This sample has fewer than 550,000 distinct CDR3 sequences, with about 15% found just once. Sequencing used CD8+ T cells from PBMCs. Every receptor here comes from a human donor in good health (CMV status not recorded). Some clones in this sample may be carry-over from other donors' samples.

Points on this clonotype: This may be a read error, as it is one base from a much larger clone. The chain carries TRBV12-3 or TRBV12-4 and TRBJ2-1; a possible D gene is TRBD2 (6 bases). This CDR3 comprises 16 residues. CDR3 in DNA: TGTGCCAGCATGGGCGGGGATCTTACCCACTACAATGTGCAGTTCTTC. Protein product: CASMGGDLTHYNVQFF.

This clonotype has just a few counts. The chain is built from TRBV19 and TRBJ2-7; D may match TRBD1 or TRBD2 (5 bases each). V shed 4 bases and J shed 2 bases, with 15 bases lying between them. The germline gives CDR1 LNHDA, CDR2 SQIVND (reference sequence). The CDR3 consists of 15 residues. The CDR3 protein is CASSNGGDGTYEQYF. CDR3 bases: TGTGCCAGTAGTAATGGTGGGGACGGTACCTACGAGCAGTACTTC.

Only a few counts were recorded for this clonotype. The V call is TRBV24-1, the J call TRBJ2-3; D remains unclear. Trimming stripped 4 bases from V and 2 bases from J, with 12 bases between. Germline values: CDR1 KGHDR, CDR2 SFDVKD. CDR3 length: 15 amino acids. The CDR3: CATSEPPSITDTQYF. In DNA, the CDR3 is TGTGCCACCAGTGAGCCCCCATCGATCACAGATACGCAGTATTTT.

This clonotype was counted many times. The chain employs TRBV24-1 and TRBJ2-7, with 9 bases matching TRBD1. The CDR3 length is 12 residues. Germline CDR1 and CDR2: KGHDR and SFDVKD. V dropped 11 bases and J dropped 3; count of bases not matched to a gene: 4. The CDR3 reads CAKGTGNYEQYF. The CDR3 nucleotides are TGTGCCAAGGGGACAGGGAACTACGAGCAGTACTTC.

This clonotype has a count of ten or more. CDR3 residues: CASSLRPNPSTDTQYF. The CDR3 DNA reads as TGTGCCAGCAGCTTGAGACCAAATCCCTCCACAGATACGCAGTATTTT. This chain joins TRBV7-2 and TRBJ2-3; D not resolved. This CDR3 contains 16 residues. Trimming shortened V by 3 bases and J by 2 bases, and 15 bases separated the two germline ends. Germline-derived CDR1 and CDR2 are SGHTA and FQGNSA.

In its sample, this clonotype was seen many times. The rearrangement uses TRBV6-5 and TRBJ1-2; D may be TRBD1 (6 bases). Germline V lookup: CDR1 MNHEY, CDR2 SVGAGI. The ends were cut back, 2 bases at V and 3 bases at J, with 7 bases in the middle. The CDR3 spans 13 residues. CDR3 in DNA: TGTGCCAGCAGTTACGGGGGCCACTATGGCTACACCTTC. It codes for CASSYGGHYGYTF.

This clonotype occurred a few times. This chain joins TRBV7-6 and TRBJ1-3; D is uncertain. CDR1 and CDR2 (germline): SGHVS, FNYEAQ. This CDR3 is 12 amino acids long. The germline V and J ends were trimmed by 1 base and 8 bases, with 6 bases remaining between them. In DNA form, the CDR3 reads TGTGCCAGCAGCTTAGATGGGTACACCATATATTTT. This translates into CASSLDGYTIYF.

This clonotype was observed at least ten times. This chain connects TRBV7-2 to TRBJ1-2, with D possibly matching TRBD1 (5 bases). V was shortened by 5 bases and J by 3 bases, with 16 bases between the two germline ends. The germline gives CDR1 SGHTA, CDR2 FQGNSA. The CDR3 spans 15 residues. The CDR3: CASSTRVGGDYGYTF. The CDR3 nucleotides read TGTGCCAGCAGCACCCGGGTGGGGGGAGACTATGGCTACACCTTC.

This clonotype was counted many times. V gene TRBV6-5 combines with J gene TRBJ2-7; TRBD1 agrees at 7 bases. The CDR3 spans 14 residues. The V gene end was trimmed by 0 bases and the J gene end by 3 bases; junction bases not matched to a gene: 2. CDR1 and CDR2 (germline): MNHEY, SVGAGI. The DNA for the CDR3 is TGTGCCAGCAGTTACTCTGGGGACAGCTACGAGCAGTACTTC. Translated, it gives CASSYSGDSYEQYF.

Worth noting for this clonotype: A clone one base away is much larger, so this may be a read error. As the CDR3 is not closed by the conserved phenylalanine or tryptophan, this likely results from a read error. The chain has TRBV27 and TRBJ1-6, with 9 bases identical to TRBD1. Germline CDR1 is MNHEY and CDR2 is SMNVEV (reference sequence). V shed 6 bases, J shed 7 bases, and the junction held 7 bases outside the gene matches. CDR3 length equals 15 residues. CDR3: CASSRRQGGNSPLHV. The CDR3 DNA reads as TGTGCCAGCAGCCGCAGACAGGGGGGCAATTCACCCCTCCACGTT.

This clonotype was observed at least ten times. The V gene is TRBV7-6, the J gene TRBJ2-7; perhaps TRBD2 as D (5 bases). The CDR3 is 13 amino acids. Germline CDR1 reads SGHVS; CDR2 reads FNYEAQ. Trimming left V 5 bases short and J 1 base short, with 9 bases between. The CDR3 protein is CASSAGSSYEQYF. CDR3 DNA sequence: TGTGCCAGCAGCGCGGGCTCGTCCTACGAGCAGTACTTC.

This clonotype was counted at least ten times. The CDR3 protein is CASTPTSGEYNEQFF. The CDR3 bases are TGTGCCAGCACCCCGACTAGCGGGGAATACAATGAGCAGTTCTTC. The chain carries TRBV6-2 or TRBV6-3 and TRBJ2-1, with TRBD2 matching over 11 bases. The V gene's germline CDR1 is MNHEY and CDR2 SVGEGT. The CDR3 length is 15 residues. Trimming removed 7 bases from V and 4 bases from J; junction bases left unmatched: 6.

The table lists this clonotype with many counts. The chain employs TRBV11-2 and TRBJ1-6; TRBD1 is a possible D gene (6 bases). Trimming shortened V by 2 bases and J by 10 bases, and 24 bases separated the two germline ends. Germline V gives CDR1 SGHAT, CDR2 FQNNGV. The CDR3 has 18 amino acids. The CDR3 loop reads CASSLTAGGAGVDSPLHF. CDR3 in DNA: TGTGCCAGCAGCTTAACAGCTGGGGGGGCAGGGGTGGACTCACCCCTCCACTTT. Full variable domain (remainder filled in from reference TRBV11-2 and TRBJ1-6): EAGVAQSPRYKIIEKRQSVAFWCNPISGHATLYWYQQILGQGPKLLIQFQNNGVVDDSQLPKDRFSAERLKGVDSTLKIQPAKLEDSAVYLCASSLTAGGAGVDSPLHFGNGTRLTVT.

This clonotype was recorded once. Its ends do not fully match the called genes, so a read error is possible. The V and J genes are TRBV7-3 and TRBJ2-1, with TRBD2 as a possible D gene (6 bases). There are 15 residues in the CDR3. CDR1 and CDR2 (germline): SGHTA, FQGTGA. The CDR3 reads CASSLTSEGLGEQFF. For the CDR3, the DNA is TGTGCCAGCAGTTTAACCTCGGAGGGCCTCGGTGAGCAGTTCTTC. The full variable domain, with the rest looked up from reference TRBV7-3 and TRBJ2-1, is GAGVSQTPSNKVTEKGKYVELRCDPISGHTALYWYRQSLGQGPEFLIYFQGTGAADDSGLPNDRFFAVRPEGSVSTLKIQRTERGDSAVYLCASSLTSEGLGEQFFGPGTRLTVL.

In its sample, this clonotype was seen a few times. The missing conserved phenylalanine or tryptophan at the end of this CDR3 makes a read error likely. The DNA is omitted, as the CDR3 cannot be located on it reliably, and the CDR3 follows TCRdb's listing. The chain recombines TRBV19 with TRBJ1-4; the D call in the table, TRBD1, was not verified against the DNA. Germline lookup yields CDR1 LNHDA and CDR2 SQIVND (reference sequence). The CDR3 sequence runs 8 residues, both termini included. The CDR3 here is CASSMTGL.

This clonotype has more than one count but fewer than ten. The chain couples TRBV28 to TRBJ1-2, with D possibly matching TRBD1 (5 bases). Germline CDR1 MDHEN, CDR2 SYDVKM. This CDR3 region has 16 residues. Deletions cut 5 bases from V and 2 bases from J, with 18 bases between. The DNA for the CDR3 is TGTGCCAGCAGTCTTCCGCGGGACCGCGAAAACTATGGCTACACCTTC. Its protein product is CASSLPRDRENYGYTF.

CDR3 in DNA: TGTGCCAGCAGCCAAGAAAACAGAGGAAACACCATATATTTT. This sequence encodes CASSQENRGNTIYF. The rearrangement links TRBV14 to TRBJ1-3; the D is unclear. V lost 0 bases and J lost 4, with 7 bases in between. The CDR3 covers 14 residues. Germline values: CDR1 SGHDN, CDR2 FVKESK.

This chain links TRBV5-6 with TRBJ1-4, with D tentatively TRBD1 (5 bases). CDR3 length equals 13 residues. CDR1 is SGHDT, CDR2 YYEEEE, per germline. V lost 5 bases and J lost 11, with 16 bases in between. In DNA form, the CDR3 reads TGTGCCAGCAGAGGCGAGCGGGGGACCAAACTGTTTTTT. Translating gives CASRGERGTKLFF.

As concerns this clonotype: The junction departs from the called germline gene at one end, perhaps through a read error. The rearrangement uses TRBV19 and TRBJ2-3; D is uncertain. The CDR3 is 12 residues long. The germline CDR1 and CDR2 sequences are LNHDA and SQIVND (reference sequence). CDR3 in amino acids: CASSINAETQYF. The CDR3 nucleotides read TGTGCCAGTAGTATAAACGCAGAGACGCAGTATTTT.